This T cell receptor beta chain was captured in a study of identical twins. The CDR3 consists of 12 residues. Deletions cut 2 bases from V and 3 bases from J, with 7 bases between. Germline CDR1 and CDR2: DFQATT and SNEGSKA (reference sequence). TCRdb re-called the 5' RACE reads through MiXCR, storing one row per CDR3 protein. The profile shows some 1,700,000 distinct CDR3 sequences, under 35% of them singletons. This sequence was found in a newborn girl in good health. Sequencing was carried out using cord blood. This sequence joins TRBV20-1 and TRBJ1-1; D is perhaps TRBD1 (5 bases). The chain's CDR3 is CSARKGYTEAFF. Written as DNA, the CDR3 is TGCAGTGCTAGAAAGGGGTACACTGAAGCTTTCTTT.